These 24 T cell receptor beta chains originate from one sample sequenced in a study of shared clonotypes between healthy human individuals. Using immunoSEQ multiplex PCR, the repertoire was profiled, and TCRdb retains in-frame clones only, with some absent. The sample has around 1.9 million clones, about 92% seen once. The naive CD8 subset, CD45RO-negative cells positively selected for CCR7, excluded terminally differentiated effector memory CD45RA+ cells. Sequenced material: naive CD8+ T cells from PBMCs. The receptors here all came from a man aged 18 to 30 in good health. Some clones in this sample may be carry-over from other donors' samples.

V usage is TRBV4-3 and J usage is TRBJ2-7; 9 positions match TRBD2. This CDR3 comprises 16 residues. Losses at the gene ends were 0 bases for V and 2 bases for J; bases not matched to a gene: 5. Germline CDR1 LGHNA, CDR2 YSLEER. CDR3 DNA: TGCGCCAGCAGCCAAGATTTAGCGGGGGATGCCTACGAGCAGTACTTC. Amino acid sequence: CASSQDLAGDAYEQYF.

This chain joins TRBV27 and TRBJ2-1; D unclear. The ends were cut back, 4 bases at V and 7 bases at J, with 20 bases in the middle. Germline V gives CDR1 MNHEY, CDR2 SMNVEV (reference sequence). The CDR3 is 16 residues long. The CDR3 reads CASSSPRVAGVNEQFF. The CDR3, as DNA: TGTGCCAGCAGTTCTCCCCGGGTAGCCGGAGTTAATGAGCAGTTCTTC.

V usage is TRBV27 and J usage is TRBJ1-1; 7 bases are shared with TRBD1. The V and J ends lost 7 bases and 0 bases, in that order; junction bases with no gene match: 11. The CDR3 covers 16 residues. Germline CDR1 MNHEY, CDR2 SMNVEV (reference sequence). CDR3 sequence (DNA): TGTGCCAGCAACTTTGGGACTACAGGGGTGAACACTGAAGCTTTCTTT. It translates to CASNFGTTGVNTEAFF.

This sequence joins TRBV14 and TRBJ2-7; a possible D gene is TRBD2 (6 bases). Between the trimmed V and J ends, which lost 4 bases and 3 bases, there was a span of 10 bases. The CDR3 runs to 13 residues. Germline CDR1 is SGHDN and CDR2 is FVKESK. The CDR3 nucleotides are TGTGCCAGCAGCCTCGGGAGCGACTACGAGCAGTACTTC. It encodes CASSLGSDYEQYF.

The V gene is TRBV28, the J gene TRBJ2-2, with no clear D. V lost 6 bases to trimming and J lost 0 bases, with 8 bases between them. The germline gives CDR1 MDHEN, CDR2 SYDVKM. The CDR3 consists of 14 residues. The CDR3 protein is CASRPSANTGELFF. Written as DNA, the CDR3 is TGTGCCAGCAGACCATCCGCGAACACCGGGGAGCTGTTTTTT. The variable domain in full, completed from reference TRBV28 and TRBJ2-2, reads DVKVTQSSRYLVKRTGEKVFLECVQDMDHENMFWYRQDPGLGLRLIYFSYDVKMKEKGDIPEGYSVSREKKERFSLILESASTNQTSMYLCASRPSANTGELFFGEGSRLTVL.

The genes are TRBV28 and TRBJ1-2; no clear D. The CDR3 totals 10 residues. Germline V gives CDR1 MDHEN, CDR2 SYDVKM. V was clipped by 10 bases and J by 2 bases, with 5 bases between them. CDR3 in DNA: TGTGCCACTCGCAACTATGGCTACACCTTC. It translates to CATRNYGYTF.

This clone occurred once. The CDR3 DNA reads as TGTGCCAGTAGTATAGATCTATCGGACCCAACCGGGGAGCTGTTTTTT. It yields the protein CASSIDLSDPTGELFF. The chain joins TRBV19 to TRBJ2-2; D is unresolved. The germline CDR1 and CDR2 sequences are LNHDA and SQIVND (reference sequence). Trimming removed 0 bases at V and 5 bases at J, with 13 bases between. This CDR3 spans 16 amino acids.

This chain links TRBV9 with TRBJ2-3; D ambiguous. The CDR3 contains 13 residues. Trimming removed 1 base from V and 4 bases from J, with 7 bases in between. CDR1 is SGDLS, CDR2 YYNGEE, per germline. The CDR3 sequence: CASSVSPADTQYF. The DNA of the CDR3 is TGTGCCAGCAGCGTAAGTCCCGCAGATACGCAGTATTTT.

The chain combines TRBV15 with TRBJ1-5, with D unresolved. Trimming shortened V by 0 bases and J by 0 bases, and 6 bases separated the two germline ends. Germline V gene sequence: CDR1 LNHNV, CDR2 YYDKDF (reference sequence). This CDR3 is 15 amino acids long. The CDR3 nucleotides are TGTGCCACCAGCAGAGAGCAACGTAGCAATCAGCCCCAGCATTTT. Its translation is CATSREQRSNQPQHF.

The CDR3 spells CASTGMGGQETQYF. For the CDR3, the DNA is TGTGCCAGCACGGGTATGGGGGGCCAAGAGACCCAGTACTTC. V and J are TRBV28 and TRBJ2-5; weak D call: TRBD2 (6 bases). V shed 7 bases and J shed 1 base, with 13 bases lying between them. This CDR3 contains 14 residues. Germline CDR1 MDHEN, CDR2 SYDVKM.

The chain employs TRBV5-6 and TRBJ2-1, with TRBD2 identical over 14 bases. Germline V gene lookup returns CDR1 SGHDT and CDR2 YYEEEE. CDR3 size: 17 residues. V was clipped by 4 bases and J by 6 bases; unmatched bases: 9. CDR3 bases: TGTGCCAGCAGCGTGGGACTAGCGGGAGTAAGGGGCAATGAGCAGTTCTTC. It encodes CASSVGLAGVRGNEQFF. The variable domain in full, with the rest retrieved from reference TRBV5-6 and TRBJ2-1, is DAGVTQSPTHLIKTRGQQVTLRCSPKSGHDTVSWYQQALGQGPQFIFQYYEEEERQRGNFPDRFSGHQFPNYSSELNVNALLLGDSALYLCASSVGLAGVRGNEQFFGPGTRLTVL.

This sequence joins TRBV27 and TRBJ2-1, with a tentative D call TRBD2 (6 bases). V was clipped by 1 base and J by 6 bases, with 16 bases between them. The CDR3 extends over 16 amino acids. Germline-derived CDR1 and CDR2 are MNHEY and SMNVEV (reference sequence). The CDR3 is CASSLWSGTVSNEQFF. In DNA, the CDR3 is TGTGCCAGCAGTTTATGGAGTGGGACTGTATCCAATGAGCAGTTCTTC.

V and J are TRBV19 and TRBJ2-7; 8 bases are a match to TRBD2. Unmatched junction bases numbered 10, after V lost 3 bases and J lost 3 bases. CDR1 is LNHDA, CDR2 SQIVND, per germline (reference sequence). The CDR3 runs to 16 residues. CDR3 in DNA: TGTGCCAGTAGTATCCTAGCGGGCGTGCCTTTCTACGAGCAGTACTTC. Protein sequence: CASSILAGVPFYEQYF. The whole variable domain, remainder taken from reference TRBV19 and TRBJ2-7, is DGGITQSPKYLFRKEGQNVTLSCEQNLNHDAMYWYRQDPGQGLRLIYYSQIVNDFQKGDIAEGYSVSREKKESFPLTVTSAQKNPTAFYLCASSILAGVPFYEQYFGPGTRLTVT.

Notes on this clone: The same CDR3 also results from other DNA sequences found in this sample. This sequence joins TRBV11-1 and TRBJ2-2; no clear D gene. The CDR3 extends over 12 amino acids. Trimming left V 3 bases short and J 6 bases short, with 5 bases between. Germline loops: CDR1 SGHAT, CDR2 FQDESV (reference sequence). Here the CDR3 DNA reads TGTGCCAGCAGCTTGGCGGCCGGGGAGCTGTTTTTT. It translates to CASSLAAGELFF.

V gene TRBV5-6 combines with J gene TRBJ2-5; 8 bases match TRBD2. Judging by the DNA end, TRBJ2-7 fits better; the J call may be wrong. The CDR3 contains 17 residues. Germline values: CDR1 SGHDT, CDR2 YYEEEE. CDR3: CASSLYMAGLDFYEQYF. Written as DNA, the CDR3 is TGTGCCAGCAGCTTGTACATGGCGGGACTAGACTTCTACGAGCAGTACTTC.

The chain links TRBV6-1 to TRBJ2-3; tentative D call: TRBD1 (5 bases). Germline V lookup: CDR1 MNHNS, CDR2 SASEGT. Trimming cost V 8 bases and J 0 bases, with 15 bases left between them. The CDR3 is 15 amino acids. The CDR3 reads CASDTGSTSTDTQYF. The DNA of the CDR3 is TGTGCCAGCGACACAGGTTCAACTAGCACAGATACGCAGTATTTT.

This sequence joins TRBV15 and TRBJ1-5; no reliable D call. Trimming took off 8 bases at V and 1 base at J, with 12 bases between the two ends. The germline V gene encodes CDR1 LNHNV and CDR2 YYDKDF (reference sequence). The CDR3 covers 14 residues. This CDR3 is CATAPVHSNQPQHF. In DNA form, the CDR3 reads TGTGCCACCGCTCCAGTTCACAGCAATCAGCCCCAGCATTTT.

DNA of the CDR3: TGCGCCAGCAGCGAGGGGAAGTTTTTGGACGAGCAGTACTTC. Translated, it gives CASSEGKFLDEQYF. The rearrangement links TRBV5-1 to TRBJ2-7; tentatively, D is TRBD1 or TRBD2 (5 bases each). The CDR3 is 14 residues long. Germline lookup yields CDR1 SGHRS and CDR2 YFSETQ. Between the trimmed V and J ends, which lost 4 bases and 5 bases, there was a span of 16 bases. The full variable domain, with the rest looked up from reference TRBV5-1 and TRBJ2-7, is KAGVTQTPRYLIKTRGQQVTLSCSPISGHRSVSWYQQTPGQGLQFLFEYFSETQRNKGNFPGRFSGRQFSNSRSEMNVSTLELGDSALYLCASSEGKFLDEQYFGPGTRLTVT.

The V call is TRBV10-3, the J call TRBJ2-5, with 10 bases matching TRBD1. The trim removed 6 bases at V and 4 bases at J, leaving 11 bases unmatched. The germline V gene has CDR1 ENHRY and CDR2 SYGVKD. CDR3 length: 16 residues. CDR3 protein: CAISLVGQGSLETQYF. The CDR3 nucleotides are TGTGCCATCAGCCTAGTGGGACAGGGGAGTTTAGAGACCCAGTACTTC.

The sample holds a few counts of this clone. The chain has TRBV7-9 and TRBJ2-1; perhaps TRBD1 as D (6 bases). The CDR3 runs to 13 residues. Germline CDR1 is SEHNR and CDR2 is FQNEAQ (reference sequence). V was pared by 1 base and J by 12 bases, with 13 bases between. CDR3 amino acids: CASSLGGTIVQFF. The CDR3 coding sequence is TGTGCCAGCAGCTTAGGGGGGACAATCGTGCAGTTCTTC.

The V gene is TRBV6-6, the J gene TRBJ2-5; the D gene is possibly TRBD2 (5 bases). Germline V gene lookup returns CDR1 MNHNY and CDR2 SVGAGI (reference sequence). V lost 0 bases and J lost 1, with 9 bases in between. The CDR3 is 15 residues long. The CDR3 region is CASSYSRVLQETQYF. Here the CDR3 DNA reads TGTGCCAGCAGTTACTCGCGGGTCCTCCAAGAGACCCAGTACTTC.

The gene calls are TRBV19 and TRBJ2-7; weak D call: TRBD1 (5 bases). The germline V and J ends were trimmed by 2 bases and 2 bases, with 10 bases remaining between them. The CDR3 sequence is 14 residues long. CDR1 is LNHDA, CDR2 SQIVND, per germline (reference sequence). Here the CDR3 reads CASSITGRTYEQYF. Written as DNA, the CDR3 is TGTGCCAGTAGTATAACAGGTCGTACCTACGAGCAGTACTTC.

As to this clone: The sample has other DNA sequences that encode this CDR3 too. The chain joins TRBV9 to TRBJ2-1; D is ambiguous. Germline V gene data show CDR1 as SGDLS and CDR2 as YYNGEE. There are 13 residues in the CDR3. Trimming shortened V by 0 bases and J by 5 bases, and 6 bases separated the two germline ends. CDR3 protein: CASSVVPHNEQFF. Written as DNA, the CDR3 is TGTGCCAGCAGCGTAGTTCCCCACAATGAGCAGTTCTTC.

As to this clone: Other DNA sequences from this sample encode an identical CDR3 as well. The chain combines TRBV19 with TRBJ2-1; 8 bases match TRBD2. Germline loops: CDR1 LNHDA, CDR2 SQIVND (reference sequence). The CDR3 consists of 15 residues. V was pared by 5 bases and J by 4 bases, with 7 bases of the junction left unmatched. The CDR3 region is CASSAGTRGYNEQFF. As DNA, the CDR3 is TGTGCCAGTAGTGCGGGGACTAGGGGGTACAATGAGCAGTTCTTC.